This T cell receptor beta chain derives from a study of T cells expressing NK-cell markers. Study at large: TCR beta repertoires came from sorted CD3+CD56+NKG2C+, CD3+CD56+NKG2C- and CD3+CD56-NKG2C+ T cells. Study observations and caveats: In roughly six donors, dominant CD3+CD56+NKG2C+ clonotypes ranked among the top 10 CD8+ clonotypes.

To note about this clonotype: What it recognizes is unknown.

This CDR3 comprises 14 residues. Germline V gives CDR1 SGDLS, CDR2 YYNGEE. TCRdb re-called the 5' RACE reads and catalogs CDR3 proteins one per entry, DNA excluded. Its table lists about 170,000 distinct CDR3 sequences. The sequenced sample consisted of blood T cells: a sorted CD56 or NKG2C T cell subset, CD4+ or CD8+ T cells, or bulk PBMC T cells (not recorded which). This TCR was recovered from a man aged 18-70 years in good health. This chain connects TRBV9 to TRBJ2-3; the D call of TRBD1 rests on TCRdb alone, since no DNA is present to check it. Here the CDR3 reads CASSDRDSRFGQYF.